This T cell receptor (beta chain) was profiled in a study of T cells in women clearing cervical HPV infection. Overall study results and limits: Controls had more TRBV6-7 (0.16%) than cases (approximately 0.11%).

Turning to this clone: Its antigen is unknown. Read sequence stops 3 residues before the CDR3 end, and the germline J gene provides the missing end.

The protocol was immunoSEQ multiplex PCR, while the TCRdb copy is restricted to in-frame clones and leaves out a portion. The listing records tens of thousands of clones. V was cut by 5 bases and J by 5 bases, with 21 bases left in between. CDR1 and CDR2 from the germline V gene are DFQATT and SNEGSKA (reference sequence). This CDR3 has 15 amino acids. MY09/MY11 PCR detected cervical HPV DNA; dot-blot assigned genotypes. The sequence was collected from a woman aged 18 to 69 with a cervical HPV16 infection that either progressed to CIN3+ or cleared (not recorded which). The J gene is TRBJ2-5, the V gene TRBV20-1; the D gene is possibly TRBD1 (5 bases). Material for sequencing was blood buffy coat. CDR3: CSAETLAGFGETQYF. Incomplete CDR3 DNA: TGCAGTGCTGAGACCCTGGCAGGGTTCGGTGAGACC.